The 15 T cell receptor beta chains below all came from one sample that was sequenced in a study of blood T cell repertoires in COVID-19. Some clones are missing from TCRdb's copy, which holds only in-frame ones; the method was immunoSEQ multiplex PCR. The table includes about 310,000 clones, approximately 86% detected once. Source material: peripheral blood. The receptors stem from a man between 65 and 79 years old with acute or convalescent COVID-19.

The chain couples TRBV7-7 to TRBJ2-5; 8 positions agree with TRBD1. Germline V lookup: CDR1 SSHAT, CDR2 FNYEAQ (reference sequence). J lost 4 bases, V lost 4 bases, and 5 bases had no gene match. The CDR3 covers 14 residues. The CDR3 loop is CASSSGQVGETQYF. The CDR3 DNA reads TGTGCCAGCAGCTCGGGACAGGTCGGAGAGACCCAGTACTTC.

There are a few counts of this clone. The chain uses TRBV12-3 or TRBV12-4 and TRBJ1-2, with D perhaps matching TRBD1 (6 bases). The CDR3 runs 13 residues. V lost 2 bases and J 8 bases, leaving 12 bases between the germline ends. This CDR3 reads CASSLKQGLGYTF. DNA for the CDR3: TGTGCCAGCAGTTTAAAACAGGGTCTCGGCTACACCTTC.

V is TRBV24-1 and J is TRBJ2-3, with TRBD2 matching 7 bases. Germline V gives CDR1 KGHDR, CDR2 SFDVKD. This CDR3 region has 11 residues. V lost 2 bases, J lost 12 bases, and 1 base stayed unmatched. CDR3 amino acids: CATSDSGLQYF. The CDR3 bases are TGTGCCACCAGTGATTCGGGACTACAGTATTTT.

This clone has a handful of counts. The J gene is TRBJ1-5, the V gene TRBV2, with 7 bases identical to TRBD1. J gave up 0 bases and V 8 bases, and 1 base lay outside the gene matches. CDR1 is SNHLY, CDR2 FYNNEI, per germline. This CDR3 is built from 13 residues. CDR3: CASDRDSNQPQHF. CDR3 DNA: TGTGCCAGCGACAGGGATAGCAATCAGCCCCAGCATTTT.

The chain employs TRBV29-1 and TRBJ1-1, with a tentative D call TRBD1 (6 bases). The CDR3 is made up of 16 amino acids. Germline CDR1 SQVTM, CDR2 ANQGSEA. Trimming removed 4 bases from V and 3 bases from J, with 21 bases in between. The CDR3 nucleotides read TGCAGCGTTGGACTCAATTGGGAGACAGGAGACACTGAAGCTTTCTTT. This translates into CSVGLNWETGDTEAFF.

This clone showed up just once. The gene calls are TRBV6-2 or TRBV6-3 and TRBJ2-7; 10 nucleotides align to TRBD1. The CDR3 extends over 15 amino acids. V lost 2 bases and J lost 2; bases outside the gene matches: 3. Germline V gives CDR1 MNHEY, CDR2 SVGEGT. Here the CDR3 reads CASSYTDRGPYEQYF. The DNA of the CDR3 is TGTGCCAGCAGTTACACAGACAGGGGGCCCTACGAGCAGTACTTC.

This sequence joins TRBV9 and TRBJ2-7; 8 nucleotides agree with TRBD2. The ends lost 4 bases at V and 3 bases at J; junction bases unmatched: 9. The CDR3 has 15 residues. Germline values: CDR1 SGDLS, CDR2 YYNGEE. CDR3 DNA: TGTGCCAGCAGCCTAAGAGGGGCGGGGGGCTACGAGCAGTACTTC. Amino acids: CASSLRGAGGYEQYF.

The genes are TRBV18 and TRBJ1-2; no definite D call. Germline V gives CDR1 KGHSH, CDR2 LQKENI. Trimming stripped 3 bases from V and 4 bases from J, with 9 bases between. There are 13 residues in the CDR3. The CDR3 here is CASSPRSPYGYTF. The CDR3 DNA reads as TGTGCCAGCTCACCCCGGAGCCCCTATGGCTACACCTTC.

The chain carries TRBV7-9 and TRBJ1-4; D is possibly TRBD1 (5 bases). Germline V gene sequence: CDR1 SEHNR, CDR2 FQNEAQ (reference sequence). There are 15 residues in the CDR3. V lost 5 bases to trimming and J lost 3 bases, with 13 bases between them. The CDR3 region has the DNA TGTGCCAGCAGCCCTGGGGGGGGTCCTAATGAAAAACTGTTTTTT. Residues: CASSPGGGPNEKLFF.

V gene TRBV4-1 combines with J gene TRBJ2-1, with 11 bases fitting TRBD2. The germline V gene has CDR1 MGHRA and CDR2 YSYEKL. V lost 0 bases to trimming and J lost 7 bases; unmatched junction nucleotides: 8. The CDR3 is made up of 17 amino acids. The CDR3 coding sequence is TGCGCCAGCAGCCAAGAGGGTGATAGCGGGAGGGGGAATGAGCAGTTCTTC. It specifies CASSQEGDSGRGNEQFF.

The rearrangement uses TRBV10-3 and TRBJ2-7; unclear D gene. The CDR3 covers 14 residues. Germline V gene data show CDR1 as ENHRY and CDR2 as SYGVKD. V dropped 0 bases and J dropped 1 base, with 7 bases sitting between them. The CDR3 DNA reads TGTGCCATCAGTGAGTCGGGCAGTTCCTACGAGCAGTACTTC. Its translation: CAISESGSSYEQYF.

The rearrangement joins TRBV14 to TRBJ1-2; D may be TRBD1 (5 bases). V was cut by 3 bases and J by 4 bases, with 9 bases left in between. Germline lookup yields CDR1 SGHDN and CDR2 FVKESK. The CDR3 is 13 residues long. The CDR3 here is CASSQDISYGYTF. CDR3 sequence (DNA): TGTGCCAGCAGCCAGGACATTTCCTATGGCTACACCTTC.

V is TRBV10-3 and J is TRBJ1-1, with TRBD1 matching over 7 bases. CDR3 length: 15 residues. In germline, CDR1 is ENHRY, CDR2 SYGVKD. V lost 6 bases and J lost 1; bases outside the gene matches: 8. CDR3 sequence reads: CAISQSQGRNTEAFF. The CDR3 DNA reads TGTGCCATCAGCCAATCACAGGGGCGGAACACTGAAGCTTTCTTT.

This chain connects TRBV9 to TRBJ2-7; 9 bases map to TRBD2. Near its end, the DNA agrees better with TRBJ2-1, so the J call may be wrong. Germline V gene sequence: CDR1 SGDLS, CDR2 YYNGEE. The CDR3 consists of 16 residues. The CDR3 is CASSVSGGSSYNEQFF. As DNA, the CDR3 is TGTGCCAGCAGCGTTAGCGGGGGAAGCTCCTACAATGAGCAGTTCTTC.

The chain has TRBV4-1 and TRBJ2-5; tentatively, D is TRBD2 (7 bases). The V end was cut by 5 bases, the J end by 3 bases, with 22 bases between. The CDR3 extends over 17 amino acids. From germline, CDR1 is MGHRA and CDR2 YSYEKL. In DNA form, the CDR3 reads TGCGCCAGCAGCGATGACGGGGGGCGCGCGGGGAAAGAGACCCAGTACTTC. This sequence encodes CASSDDGGRAGKETQYF.